A single T cell receptor (beta chain) is shown here with its context. This clone was detected once. No cognate antigen has been identified for it. No base quality values were provided; no much bigger clone lies one nucleotide off. This sample stems from a study of shared clonotypes between healthy human individuals (dated by TCRdb to the early 2020s). Regarding the study in general: Three men and a couple of women, aged 18 to 49 years, made up the cohort. Each donor's leukapheresis produced roughly between roughly 0.85 and 9 billion PBMCs. For each donor, three plates each were used for CD4 naive and CD4 memory, two plates were used for CD8 naive, and one plate was used for CD8 memory. To estimate repertoire size and how much clonotype sharing occurs between individuals, the study deeply sequenced the blood TCR repertoires of five or six healthy adults. Different laboratories and diverse techniques were used to prepare libraries and sequence TCR repertoires, to increase sequencing depth and limit assay-specific biases. The paper's findings and limits, for the study overall: Larger estimated clonotype richness was generally found for naive subsets than for memory subsets. Approximately 4.8% of naive CD4, roughly 3.5% of naive CD8, approximately 2.2% of memory CD4, and 0.35% to 0.4% of memory CD8 clonotypes were shared across four donors. Pairwise subsampling led to the expectation that sequencing depth would affect the degree of clonotype sharing among donors. Because the study included only a small number of donors, the genetic and exposure-history diversity represented was limited. Incomplete sequencing was indicated by rarefaction of sorted-subset datasets, despite the large sequencing depth. Sampling was restricted to blood, and TCR repertoires in tissue are likely to differ from TCR repertoires in blood. Compared with non-shared clonotypes, clonotypes shared by all four sorted-subset donors had higher generation probabilities.

Per the germline V gene, SQVTM is the CDR1 and ANQGSEA is the CDR2. The CDR3 runs 12 amino acids, cysteine and phenylalanine included. Solely the CDR3 DNA is kept, with 36 bases framed from the first base. For the CD8 naive samples, CD45RO-negative cells were positively selected for CCR7, yielding a CD45RA+CCR7+ population from which TemRA cells were excluded. Donors were healthy HIV-negative adults with no recently reported acute infections or vaccinations. Only Caucasian adults living in Nashville, Tennessee, USA were represented among the donors. After blood collection by leukapheresis, PBMCs were isolated using Ficoll-Histopaque density gradient centrifugation and then cryopreserved in the vapor phase of liquid nitrogen. Analytical flow cytometry was used to check the purity and quantity of each magnetically sorted T cell population. Genomic DNA was isolated from each sorted fraction and quantified by UV absorbance on a Nanodrop 2000c.

Using the deep immunoSEQ assay, multiplex PCR amplified TCR CDR3 regions from genomic DNA. Extracted genomic DNA from each cell subset was spread evenly across all wells of several immunoSEQ 96-well plates, with each plate serving as a replicate. For sorted subsets, 150 to 250 ng of genomic DNA, equivalent to 25,000 to 30,000 T cell genomes, went into each replicate PCR. Purified libraries were quantified with a Qubit 3.0 fluorometer, sized on a Bioanalyzer 2100, and re-quantified with the KAPA Library Quantification kit. A separate single-read 150-cycle Illumina NextSeq 550 flow cell was used to sequence each immunoSEQ 96-well plate. Concerning the study's data processing: Because the immunoSEQ output included only junctional sequences and no quality scores, the filtering could not be the same as the filtering used for full-length reads. Sequences were annotated with PyIR, a Python wrapper for IgBLAST v1.9, using IMGT germline references to assign V/J genes and CDR3. Reads with weak V/J assignments (E-value above 1e-6), missing CDR3, stop codons, out-of-frame junctions, or ambiguous translated residues were removed. V3J clonotypes were defined by identical inferred V gene, J gene, and CDR3 amino acid sequence. To compute the percentage overlap between repertoires, the number of shared unique clonotypes was divided by the size of the smaller repertoire. Richness of each repertoire was evaluated using RTK rarefaction, the Chao1 estimator, and Recon v2.1 estimates of unobserved clonotypes. Generation probabilities were computed with OLGA for all TCRbeta clonotypes obtained by the gDNA method from several donors. What TCRdb holds here is the immuneACCESS table cut down to in-frame rearrangements. Part of the clones is not present; checked against another copy, under half of the missing clones reflect an unresolved V gene, and the others are unexplained. V and J calls and clone size are as listed in that table; D and trimming were resolved from the DNA. Within this sample are millions of clones, with approximately 94% of them counted one time only. The ten largest clones represent approximately 1.7% of the sample.

The sequence links TRBV29-1 to TRBJ2-5; perhaps TRBD1 is the D gene, with 7 bases matching. The J call is in doubt because the DNA end fits TRBJ2-7 better. Specimen: naive CD8+ T cells from PBMCs. The cell subset or site label for this specimen denotes: CD45RA+CCR7+. The TCR was taken from a man younger than 30 in good health. Some clones in this sample may be carry-over from other donors' samples. The bases are TGCAGCGGGCGGGACAGCTCCTACGAGCAGTACTTC. This gives the protein CSGRDSSYEQYF.